The 31 T cell receptor beta chains below were found in one sample sequenced in a study of blood T cell repertoires in COVID-19. Profiled with immunoSEQ multiplex PCR; TCRdb holds only in-frame clones, not every one. The sample includes around 250,000 clones, around 84% seen only once; the top ten take 5%. Sequencing used PBMCs or T cells enriched from blood (not recorded which). These receptor sequences come from a man in his forties or fifties who had been exposed to COVID-19.

The CDR3 coding sequence is TGCAGCGCCGCCGGACAGCCGAACACTGAAGCTTTCTTT. It encodes CSAAGQPNTEAFF. The V and J genes are TRBV29-1 and TRBJ1-1; maybe TRBD1 (6 bases). V lost 7 bases and J 1 base, leaving 13 bases between the germline ends. From germline, CDR1 is SQVTM and CDR2 ANQGSEA. This CDR3 region has 13 residues. Full variable domain (outside the CDR3, taken from reference TRBV29-1 and TRBJ1-1): SAVISQKPSRDICQRGTSLTIQCQVDSQVTMMFWYRQQPGQSLTLIATANQGSEATYESGFVIDKFPISRPNLTFSTLTVSNMSPEDSSIYLCSAAGQPNTEAFFGQGTRLTVV.

This clone was observed a few times. The chain is built from TRBV19 and TRBJ2-2; TRBD2 might be the D (6 bases). The V gene's germline CDR1 is LNHDA and CDR2 SQIVND (reference sequence). The CDR3 runs to 17 residues. V shed 9 bases and J shed 3 bases, with 23 bases lying between them. The CDR3 sequence is CASGRGTNRRDTGELFF. Here the CDR3 DNA reads TGTGCCAGCGGTCGAGGTACTAACCGGAGGGACACCGGGGAGCTGTTTTTT. The complete variable domain, with remaining parts taken from reference TRBV19 and TRBJ2-2, reads DGGITQSPKYLFRKEGQNVTLSCEQNLNHDAMYWYRQDPGQGLRLIYYSQIVNDFQKGDIAEGYSVSREKKESFPLTVTSAQKNPTAFYLCASGRGTNRRDTGELFFGEGSRLTVL.

V gene TRBV11-2 combines with J gene TRBJ2-1, with a possible D match to TRBD2 (5 bases). Germline V gene data show CDR1 as SGHAT and CDR2 as FQNNGV. The CDR3 has 16 residues. V dropped 4 bases and J dropped 8 bases, with 21 bases sitting between them. CDR3 region: CASSSILGLAGHEQFF. CDR3 DNA sequence: TGTGCCAGCAGCTCGATACTAGGATTGGCGGGCCATGAGCAGTTCTTC.

This chain links TRBV5-1 with TRBJ2-2, with TRBD2 identical over 7 bases. CDR1 and CDR2 (germline): SGHRS, YFSETQ. CDR3 length equals 15 residues. Losses at the gene ends were 4 bases for V and 1 base for J; bases not matched to a gene: 4. The CDR3 region has the DNA TGCGCCAGCAGCAGCGGGACGATGAACACCGGGGAGCTGTTTTTT. It encodes CASSSGTMNTGELFF.

V and J are TRBV6-1 and TRBJ2-5; 8 nucleotides line up with TRBD2. CDR1 and CDR2 (germline): MNHNS, SASEGT. The CDR3 totals 16 residues. J gave up 1 base and V 0 bases, and 4 bases lay outside the gene matches. This CDR3 is CASSEAVAGFQETQYF. In nucleotides, the CDR3 is TGTGCCAGCAGTGAAGCTGTAGCGGGATTCCAAGAGACCCAGTACTTC.

The chain links TRBV13 to TRBJ2-7; D ambiguous. Germline CDR1 reads PRHDT; CDR2 reads FYEKMQ (reference sequence). Trimming removed 4 bases from V and 4 bases from J, with 8 bases in between. The CDR3 runs 12 residues. CDR3 loop: CASSYIKYEQYF. CDR3 sequence (DNA): TGTGCCAGCAGCTACATCAAGTACGAGCAGTACTTC.

The CDR3 sequence: CASSSTSTSGSRNEQFF. DNA for the CDR3: TGTGCCAGCAGCTCCACATCCACTAGCGGGAGTAGGAATGAGCAGTTCTTC. V is TRBV5-8 and J is TRBJ2-1; TRBD2 matches at 11 bases. Germline V gene data show CDR1 as SGHTS and CDR2 as YDEGEE. The length of the CDR3 is 17 residues. The J segment lost 7 bases and the V segment lost 3 bases, leaving 12 bases of the junction unmatched.

The chain has TRBV5-1 and TRBJ2-7; 7 positions agree with TRBD2. J gave up 3 bases and V 6 bases, and 3 bases lay outside the gene matches. The germline gives CDR1 SGHRS, CDR2 YFSETQ. This CDR3 is built from 12 residues. CDR3 sequence (DNA): TGCGCCAGCAAGCGGGACGGCTACGAGCAGTACTTC. This translates into CASKRDGYEQYF. Using reference TRBV5-1 and TRBJ2-7 for the parts outside the CDR3, the full variable domain is KAGVTQTPRYLIKTRGQQVTLSCSPISGHRSVSWYQQTPGQGLQFLFEYFSETQRNKGNFPGRFSGRQFSNSRSEMNVSTLELGDSALYLCASKRDGYEQYFGPGTRLTVT.

This clone was seen at least ten times. The V call is TRBV19, the J call TRBJ2-3, with 7 bases identical to TRBD1. The V segment lost 5 bases and the J segment 1 base; nucleotides outside the gene matches: 9. Per germline, CDR1 LNHDA and CDR2 SQIVND (reference sequence). This CDR3 is built from 16 residues. The chain's CDR3 is CASSDPRGPGTDTQYF. The CDR3 DNA is TGTGCCAGTAGTGACCCGAGGGGGCCTGGCACAGATACGCAGTATTTT.

The chain uses TRBV4-2 and TRBJ2-3; TRBD1 is a possible D gene (6 bases). Germline CDR1 reads LGHNA; CDR2 reads YNFKEQ. CDR3 length: 15 amino acids. The V gene lost 5 bases and the J gene lost 4 bases, with 16 bases spanning the gap. CDR3 in DNA: TGTGCCAGCAGCGACCCCAGGGGTGCCCCAGATACGCAGTATTTT. Translating gives CASSDPRGAPDTQYF.

The chain carries TRBV4-1 and TRBJ1-1, with TRBD1 as a possible D gene (6 bases). CDR1 MGHRA and CDR2 YSYEKL come from the germline V gene. The V end lost 5 bases, the J end lost 11 bases, and 21 bases lay between the germline ends. The length of the CDR3 is 14 residues. CDR3 nucleotides: TGCGCCAGCAGCTGGACAGACGAGCAGCCCAGGGCTTTCTTT. Translated, it gives CASSWTDEQPRAFF.

The chain links TRBV19 to TRBJ1-4; possible D gene TRBD1, 5 bases. This CDR3 is 13 amino acids long. Per germline, CDR1 LNHDA and CDR2 SQIVND (reference sequence). V lost 5 bases and J lost 6, with 10 bases in between. CDR3 amino acids: CASSLTEYEKLFF. The CDR3 region has the DNA TGTGCCAGTAGTTTGACAGAATATGAAAAACTGTTTTTT.

V usage is TRBV11-2 and J usage is TRBJ2-6; D is unresolved. This CDR3 has 15 residues. The germline CDR1 and CDR2 sequences are SGHAT and FQNNGV. Between the trimmed V and J ends, which lost 8 bases and 0 bases, there was a span of 11 bases. In nucleotides, the CDR3 is TGTGCCAGCGCACACCCCCTCTCTGGGGCCAACGTCCTGACTTTC. Protein sequence: CASAHPLSGANVLTF. Full variable domain (rest looked up from reference TRBV11-2 and TRBJ2-6): EAGVAQSPRYKIIEKRQSVAFWCNPISGHATLYWYQQILGQGPKLLIQFQNNGVVDDSQLPKDRFSAERLKGVDSTLKIQPAKLEDSAVYLCASAHPLSGANVLTFGAGSRLTVL.

This chain links TRBV5-1 with TRBJ2-2; D perhaps matches TRBD2 (6 bases). V lost 0 bases and J 3 bases, leaving 9 bases between the germline ends. The germline V gene encodes CDR1 SGHRS and CDR2 YFSETQ. CDR3 length: 15 residues. The CDR3 nucleotides are TGCGCCAGCAGCTTGGACGGGAGTTACACCGGGGAGCTGTTTTTT. This translates into CASSLDGSYTGELFF.

V usage is TRBV3-1 (or the pseudogene TRBV3-2) and J usage is TRBJ2-1; 10 bases agree with TRBD1. Germline CDR1 is LGHDT and CDR2 is YNNKEL (reference sequence). The CDR3 runs 18 residues. Unmatched junction bases numbered 15, after V lost 3 bases and J lost 7 bases. CDR3 coding DNA: TGTGCCAGCAGCCACAAACACGCCGGGACAGGGGTGTTAAATGAGCAGTTCTTC. It yields the protein CASSHKHAGTGVLNEQFF.

This clone was observed once. The chain employs TRBV19 and TRBJ1-5; 7 nucleotides agree with TRBD1. The trim removed 10 bases at V and 5 bases at J, leaving 11 bases unmatched. Germline V gene data show CDR1 as LNHDA and CDR2 as SQIVND (reference sequence). There are 14 residues in the CDR3. The CDR3 reads CATTGTALDQPQHF. In DNA, the CDR3 is TGTGCCACCACAGGGACAGCACTCGATCAGCCCCAGCATTTT.

The chain uses TRBV5-4 and TRBJ2-3; possible D gene TRBD2, 5 bases. Germline V gives CDR1 SGHNT, CDR2 YYREEE (reference sequence). The ends were cut back, 5 bases at V and 1 base at J, with 14 bases in the middle. The CDR3 runs to 15 residues. In DNA, the CDR3 is TGTGCCAGCAGTTCCGCACTTAGCGGCACAGATACGCAGTATTTT. Translation gives CASSSALSGTDTQYF.

V and J are TRBV24-1 and TRBJ2-1, with TRBD2 identical over 10 bases. The germline CDR1 and CDR2 sequences are KGHDR and SFDVKD. J was trimmed by 7 bases and V by 7 bases; bases with no gene match: 6. The CDR3 extends over 14 amino acids. Here the CDR3 reads CATSEREGGNEQFF. In nucleotides, the CDR3 is TGTGCCACCAGCGAGCGGGAGGGAGGAAATGAGCAGTTCTTC.

This chain uses TRBV9 with TRBJ2-5; maybe TRBD1 (6 bases). The V end was cut by 3 bases, the J end by 4 bases, with 22 bases between. The V gene's germline CDR1 is SGDLS and CDR2 YYNGEE. CDR3 length equals 17 residues. The CDR3, as DNA: TGTGCCAGCAGCGCCGGACTTCGGACAGAGGCAGTAGAGACCCAGTACTTC. Protein product: CASSAGLRTEAVETQYF.

This chain links TRBV6-6 with TRBJ2-1; tentatively, D is TRBD2 (7 bases). V was trimmed by 4 bases and J by 3 bases, leaving 13 bases between them. CDR3 length equals 15 residues. From germline, CDR1 is MNHNY and CDR2 SVGAGI (reference sequence). CDR3 amino acids: CASSSNRDYYNEQFF. In DNA, the CDR3 is TGTGCCAGCAGTTCCAACAGGGACTACTACAATGAGCAGTTCTTC.

CDR3 region: CASSRGQGLWGYTF. DNA for the CDR3: TGCGCCAGCAGCCGTGGACAGGGGCTATGGGGCTACACCTTC. The chain is built from TRBV5-1 and TRBJ1-2, with 9 bases aligning to TRBD1. The CDR3 has 14 amino acids. V was clipped by 4 bases and J by 8 bases; unmatched bases: 9. The germline V gene encodes CDR1 SGHRS and CDR2 YFSETQ.

This clone came up a few times. CDR3: CASSGGVPYGYTF. The CDR3 coding sequence is TGTGCCAGCAGCGGGGGGGTTCCCTATGGCTACACCTTC. J is TRBJ1-2 and V is TRBV9, with D possibly being TRBD1 (5 bases). V was pared by 3 bases and J by 4 bases, with 10 bases between. The germline V gene has CDR1 SGDLS and CDR2 YYNGEE. The CDR3 extends over 13 amino acids.

The chain employs TRBV20-1 and TRBJ1-4; TRBD1 might be the D (5 bases). Trimming shortened V by 4 bases and J by 8 bases, and 8 bases separated the two germline ends. The germline CDR1 and CDR2 sequences are DFQATT and SNEGSKA (reference sequence). The CDR3 covers 11 residues. For the CDR3, the DNA is TGCAGTGCTACCTACAGGGAAAAACTGTTTTTT. Translation: CSATYREKLFF.

The chain carries TRBV30 and TRBJ2-7, with 7 bases that match TRBD2. The CDR3 length is 16 residues. Trimming at V came to 2 bases and at J to 3 bases, leaving 13 bases not matched to a gene. Germline loops: CDR1 GTSNPN, CDR2 SVGIG (reference sequence). CDR3 nucleotides: TGTGCCTGGAGTCCGTTAGGGCGGGAGACAATCTACGAGCAGTACTTC. Its translation: CAWSPLGRETIYEQYF.

This chain joins TRBV25-1 and TRBJ1-2; no reliable D call. The CDR3 length is 15 residues. Trimming shortened V by 0 bases and J by 4 bases, and 12 bases separated the two germline ends. CDR1 is MGHDK, CDR2 SYGVNS, per germline. The CDR3 DNA reads TGTGCCAGCAGTGAATACAGGTCGATAGGCTATGGCTACACCTTC. Translation gives CASSEYRSIGYGYTF.

This clone was recorded only once. The chain uses TRBV18 and TRBJ2-7, with D perhaps matching TRBD1 (6 bases). The CDR3 extends over 13 amino acids. V dropped 3 bases and J dropped 6 bases, with 12 bases sitting between them. CDR1 is KGHSH, CDR2 LQKENI, per germline. The CDR3 spells CASSPGQGFEQYF. CDR3 nucleotide sequence: TGTGCCAGCTCACCCGGCCAGGGGTTCGAGCAGTACTTC.

The chain recombines TRBV11-2 with TRBJ1-5, with D maybe TRBD1 (5 bases). V was pared by 4 bases and J by 3 bases, with 10 bases between. Germline CDR1 is SGHAT and CDR2 is FQNNGV. This CDR3 spans 14 amino acids. CDR3 coding DNA: TGTGCCAGCAGCTATCAGGGTAACAATCAGCCCCAGCATTTT. It encodes CASSYQGNNQPQHF.

The rearrangement joins TRBV7-2 to TRBJ2-2, with 11 bases fitting TRBD1. The length of the CDR3 is 19 residues. Per the germline V gene, CDR1 is SGHTA and CDR2 is FQGNSA. V was pared by 4 bases and J by 6 bases, with 16 bases of the junction left unmatched. The DNA for the CDR3 is TGTGCCAGCAGCTCCCGGACAGGGGGCCCCCTGCAAAGGTCCGGGGAGCTGTTTTTT. Amino acid sequence: CASSSRTGGPLQRSGELFF.

In its sample, this clone was seen once. The genes are TRBV30 and TRBJ2-1, with 7 bases lining up with TRBD1. The length of the CDR3 is 14 residues. Unmatched junction bases numbered 9, after V lost 2 bases and J lost 8 bases. The germline V gene encodes CDR1 GTSNPN and CDR2 SVGIG (reference sequence). CDR3 amino acids: CAWSIQGVQDEQFF. The CDR3 bases are TGTGCCTGGAGTATCCAGGGGGTTCAGGATGAGCAGTTCTTC.

This clone was detected once. The V and J genes are TRBV24-1 and TRBJ2-1, with D perhaps matching TRBD2 (5 bases). This CDR3 has 14 amino acids. The ends were cut back, 8 bases at V and 5 bases at J, with 15 bases in the middle. CDR1 KGHDR and CDR2 SFDVKD come from the germline V gene. CDR3 loop: CATNLAGVNNEQFF. Here the CDR3 DNA reads TGTGCCACCAACCTAGCCGGGGTCAACAATGAGCAGTTCTTC.

The chain recombines TRBV15 with TRBJ2-1; TRBD2 aligns across 7 bases. The CDR3 runs 13 residues. V dropped 5 bases and J dropped 8; count of bases not matched to a gene: 6. CDR1 is LNHNV and CDR2 is YYDKDF in the germline V gene (reference sequence). The CDR3 protein is CATSAGDRHEQFF. CDR3 coding DNA: TGTGCCACCAGCGCGGGAGATCGCCATGAGCAGTTCTTC.